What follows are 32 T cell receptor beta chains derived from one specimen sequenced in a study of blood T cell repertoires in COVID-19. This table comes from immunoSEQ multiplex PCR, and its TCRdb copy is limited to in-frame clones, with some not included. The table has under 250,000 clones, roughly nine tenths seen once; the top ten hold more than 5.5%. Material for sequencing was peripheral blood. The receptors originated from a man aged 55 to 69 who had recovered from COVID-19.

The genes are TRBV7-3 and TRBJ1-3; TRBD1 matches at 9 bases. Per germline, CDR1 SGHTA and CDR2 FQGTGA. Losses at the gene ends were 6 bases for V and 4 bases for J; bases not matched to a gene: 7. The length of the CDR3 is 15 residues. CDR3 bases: TGTGCCAGCAGTCTTGGGACAGGGAGCGGAAACACCATATATTTT. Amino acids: CASSLGTGSGNTIYF.

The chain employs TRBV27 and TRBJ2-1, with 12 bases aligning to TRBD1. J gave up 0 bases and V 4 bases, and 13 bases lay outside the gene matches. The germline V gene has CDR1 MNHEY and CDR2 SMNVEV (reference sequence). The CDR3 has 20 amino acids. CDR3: CASSSQRGTGGLSSYNEQFF. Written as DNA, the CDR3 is TGTGCCAGCAGTTCACAAAGAGGGACAGGGGGCCTATCCTCCTACAATGAGCAGTTCTTC.

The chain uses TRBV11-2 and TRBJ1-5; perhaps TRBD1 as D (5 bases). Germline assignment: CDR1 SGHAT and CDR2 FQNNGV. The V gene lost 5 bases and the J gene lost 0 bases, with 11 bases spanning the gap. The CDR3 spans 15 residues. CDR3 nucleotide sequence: TGTGCCAGCAGCCGTGCAGGGCTTAGCAATCAGCCCCAGCATTTT. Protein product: CASSRAGLSNQPQHF.

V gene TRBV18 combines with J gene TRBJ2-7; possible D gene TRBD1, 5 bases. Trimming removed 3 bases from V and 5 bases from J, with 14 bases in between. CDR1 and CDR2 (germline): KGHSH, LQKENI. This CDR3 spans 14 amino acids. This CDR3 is CASSPLGEWNEQYF. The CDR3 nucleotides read TGTGCCAGCTCACCGCTAGGGGAATGGAACGAGCAGTACTTC.

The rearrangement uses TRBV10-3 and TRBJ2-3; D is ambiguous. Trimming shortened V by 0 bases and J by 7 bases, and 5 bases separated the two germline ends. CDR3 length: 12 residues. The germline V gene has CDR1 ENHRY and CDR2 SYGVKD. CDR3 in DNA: TGTGCCATCAGTGAGTCGCAGTATACGCAGTATTTT. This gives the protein CAISESQYTQYF.

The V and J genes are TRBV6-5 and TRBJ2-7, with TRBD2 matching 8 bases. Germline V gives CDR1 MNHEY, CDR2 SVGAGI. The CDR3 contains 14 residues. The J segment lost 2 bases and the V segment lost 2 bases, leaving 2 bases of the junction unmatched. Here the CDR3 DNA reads TGTGCCAGCAGTTACGGGCGGGGGGCCTACGAGCAGTACTTC. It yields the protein CASSYGRGAYEQYF.

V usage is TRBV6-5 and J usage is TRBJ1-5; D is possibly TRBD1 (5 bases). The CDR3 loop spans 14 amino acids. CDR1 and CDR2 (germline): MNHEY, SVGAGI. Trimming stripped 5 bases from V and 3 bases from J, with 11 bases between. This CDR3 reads CASSPGGSNQPQHF. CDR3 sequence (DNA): TGTGCCAGCAGTCCCGGGGGGTCCAATCAGCCCCAGCATTTT.

CDR3 protein: CASREPPGQLNTEAFF. CDR3 sequence (DNA): TGTGCCAGCAGGGAACCGCCGGGACAGCTGAACACTGAAGCTTTCTTT. The chain links TRBV6-1 to TRBJ1-1; the match to TRBD1 covers 7 bases. Germline V gives CDR1 MNHNS, CDR2 SASEGT. Trimming cost V 6 bases and J 0 bases; bases outside gene matches: 10. This CDR3 comprises 16 residues.

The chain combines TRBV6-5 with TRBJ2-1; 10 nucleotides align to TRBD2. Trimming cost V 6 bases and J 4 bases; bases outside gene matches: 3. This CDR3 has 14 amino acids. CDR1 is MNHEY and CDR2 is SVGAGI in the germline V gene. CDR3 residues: CASRKREGYNEQFF. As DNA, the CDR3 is TGTGCCAGCAGAAAGCGGGAGGGGTACAATGAGCAGTTCTTC.

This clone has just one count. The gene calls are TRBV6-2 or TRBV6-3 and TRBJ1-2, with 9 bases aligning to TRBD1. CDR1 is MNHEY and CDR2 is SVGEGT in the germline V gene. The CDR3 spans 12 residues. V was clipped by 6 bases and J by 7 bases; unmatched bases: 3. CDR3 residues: CASSRTGVGYTF. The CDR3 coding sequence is TGTGCCAGCAGCCGGACAGGGGTTGGCTACACCTTC.

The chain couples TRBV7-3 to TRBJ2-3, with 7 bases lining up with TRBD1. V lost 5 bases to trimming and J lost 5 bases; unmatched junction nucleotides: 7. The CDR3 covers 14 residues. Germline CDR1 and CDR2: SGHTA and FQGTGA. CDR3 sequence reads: CASSPTGAEDTQYF. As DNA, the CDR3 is TGTGCCAGCAGCCCAACAGGGGCGGAAGATACGCAGTATTTT.

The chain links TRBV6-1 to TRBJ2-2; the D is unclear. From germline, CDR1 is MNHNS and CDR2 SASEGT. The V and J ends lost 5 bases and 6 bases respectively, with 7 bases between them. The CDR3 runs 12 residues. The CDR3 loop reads CASSYSPGELFF. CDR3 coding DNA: TGTGCCAGCAGTTATTCTCCCGGGGAGCTGTTTTTT.

The CDR3 is CASSPGQAMNTEAFF. The CDR3, as DNA: TGTGCCAGCTCACCGGGTCAGGCGATGAACACTGAAGCTTTCTTT. The chain employs TRBV18 and TRBJ1-1; no clear D gene. The CDR3 sequence is 15 residues long. From germline, CDR1 is KGHSH and CDR2 LQKENI. Trimming shortened V by 3 bases and J by 0 bases, and 11 bases separated the two germline ends.

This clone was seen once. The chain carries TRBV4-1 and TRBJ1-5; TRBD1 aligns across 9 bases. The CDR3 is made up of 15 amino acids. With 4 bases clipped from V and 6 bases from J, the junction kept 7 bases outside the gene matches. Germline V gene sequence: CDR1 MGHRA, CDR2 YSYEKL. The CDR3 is CASSPWDRDRQPQHF. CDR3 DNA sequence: TGCGCCAGCAGCCCCTGGGACAGGGATCGTCAGCCCCAGCATTTT.

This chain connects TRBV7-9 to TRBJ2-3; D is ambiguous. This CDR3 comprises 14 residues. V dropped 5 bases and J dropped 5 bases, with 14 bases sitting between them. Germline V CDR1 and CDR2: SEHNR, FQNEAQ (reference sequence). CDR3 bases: TGTGCCAGCAGCCCCGTGGCTAGAGAAGATACGCAGTATTTT. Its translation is CASSPVAREDTQYF.

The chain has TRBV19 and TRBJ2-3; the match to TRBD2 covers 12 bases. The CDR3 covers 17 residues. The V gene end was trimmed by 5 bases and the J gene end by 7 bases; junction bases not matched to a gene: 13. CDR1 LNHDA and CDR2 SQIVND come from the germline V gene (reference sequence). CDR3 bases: TGTGCCAGTAGTCCACGGACTAGCGGGGCCTTACCTTATACGCAGTATTTT. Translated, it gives CASSPRTSGALPYTQYF. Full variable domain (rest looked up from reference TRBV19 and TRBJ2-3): DGGITQSPKYLFRKEGQNVTLSCEQNLNHDAMYWYRQDPGQGLRLIYYSQIVNDFQKGDIAEGYSVSREKKESFPLTVTSAQKNPTAFYLCASSPRTSGALPYTQYFGPGTRLTVL.

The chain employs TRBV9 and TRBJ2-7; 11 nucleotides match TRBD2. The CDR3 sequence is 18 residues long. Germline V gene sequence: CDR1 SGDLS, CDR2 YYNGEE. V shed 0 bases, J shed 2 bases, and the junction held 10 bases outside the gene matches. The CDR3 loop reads CASSVGLGTSGQTYEQYF. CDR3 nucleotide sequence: TGTGCCAGCAGCGTAGGACTCGGGACTAGCGGACAGACCTACGAGCAGTACTTC.

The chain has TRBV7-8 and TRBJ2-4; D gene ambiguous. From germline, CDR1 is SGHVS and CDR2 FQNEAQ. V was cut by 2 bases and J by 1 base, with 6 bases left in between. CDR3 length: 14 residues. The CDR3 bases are TGTGCCAGCAGCTTACAAACTGCCAAAAACATTCAGTACTTC. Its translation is CASSLQTAKNIQYF.

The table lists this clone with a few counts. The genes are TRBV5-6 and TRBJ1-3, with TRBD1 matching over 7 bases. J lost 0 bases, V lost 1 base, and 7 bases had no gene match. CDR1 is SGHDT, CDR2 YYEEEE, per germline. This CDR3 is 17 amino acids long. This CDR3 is CASSLPGQKTSGNTIYF. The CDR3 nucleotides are TGTGCCAGCAGCTTGCCGGGACAGAAAACCTCTGGAAACACCATATATTTT. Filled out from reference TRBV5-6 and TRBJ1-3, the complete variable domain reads DAGVTQSPTHLIKTRGQQVTLRCSPKSGHDTVSWYQQALGQGPQFIFQYYEEEERQRGNFPDRFSGHQFPNYSSELNVNALLLGDSALYLCASSLPGQKTSGNTIYFGEGSWLTVV.

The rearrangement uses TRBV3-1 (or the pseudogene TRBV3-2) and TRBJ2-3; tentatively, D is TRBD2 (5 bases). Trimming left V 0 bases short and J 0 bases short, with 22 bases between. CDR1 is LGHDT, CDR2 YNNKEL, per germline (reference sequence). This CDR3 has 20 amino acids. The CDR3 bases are TGTGCCAGCAGCCAAGAAAGTAGGGCGGGCCGCTTACCTAGCACAGATACGCAGTATTTT. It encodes CASSQESRAGRLPSTDTQYF.

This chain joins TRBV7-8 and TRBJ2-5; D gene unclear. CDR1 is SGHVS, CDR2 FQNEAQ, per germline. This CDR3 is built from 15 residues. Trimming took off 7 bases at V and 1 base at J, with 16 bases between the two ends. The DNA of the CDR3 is TGTGCCAGCATCCAAAGTACCGGGTTCCAAGAGACCCAGTACTTC. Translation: CASIQSTGFQETQYF. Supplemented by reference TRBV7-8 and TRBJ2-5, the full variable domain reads GAGVSQSPRYKVAKRGQDVALRCDPISGHVSLFWYQQALGQGPEFLTYFQNEAQLDKSGLPSDRFFAERPEGSVSTLKIQRTQQEDSAVYLCASIQSTGFQETQYFGPGTRLLVL.

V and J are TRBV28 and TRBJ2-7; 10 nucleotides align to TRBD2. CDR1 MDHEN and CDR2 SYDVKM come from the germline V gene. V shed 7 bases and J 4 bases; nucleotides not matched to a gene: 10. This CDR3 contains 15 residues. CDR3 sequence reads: CASTPPGLATYEQYF. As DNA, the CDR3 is TGTGCCAGCACCCCCCCGGGACTAGCGACTTACGAGCAGTACTTC.

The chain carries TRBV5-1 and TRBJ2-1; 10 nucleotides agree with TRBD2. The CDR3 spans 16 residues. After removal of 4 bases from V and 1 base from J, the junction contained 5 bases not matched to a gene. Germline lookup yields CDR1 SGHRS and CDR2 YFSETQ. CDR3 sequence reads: CASSPLAGVSYNEQFF. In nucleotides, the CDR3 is TGCGCCAGCAGCCCCCTAGCGGGAGTATCCTACAATGAGCAGTTCTTC.

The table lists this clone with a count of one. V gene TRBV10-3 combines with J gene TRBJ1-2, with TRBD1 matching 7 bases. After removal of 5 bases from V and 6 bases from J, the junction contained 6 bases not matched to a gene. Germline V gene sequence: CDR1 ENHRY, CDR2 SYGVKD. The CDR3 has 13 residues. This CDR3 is CAISSTGLDGYTF. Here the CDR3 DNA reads TGTGCCATCAGTTCGACAGGGTTGGATGGCTACACCTTC.

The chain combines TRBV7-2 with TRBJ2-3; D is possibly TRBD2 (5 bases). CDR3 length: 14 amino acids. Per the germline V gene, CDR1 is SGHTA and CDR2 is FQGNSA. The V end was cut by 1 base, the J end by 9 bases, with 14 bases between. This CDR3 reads CASSLDRTRITQYF. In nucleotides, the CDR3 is TGTGCCAGCAGCTTAGATCGCACTAGGATCACGCAGTATTTT.

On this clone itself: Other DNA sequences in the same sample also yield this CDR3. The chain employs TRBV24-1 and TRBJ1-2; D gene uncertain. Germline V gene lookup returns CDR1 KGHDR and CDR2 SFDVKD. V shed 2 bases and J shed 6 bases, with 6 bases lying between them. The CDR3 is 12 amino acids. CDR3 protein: CATSDSGDGYTF. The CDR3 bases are TGTGCCACCAGTGATTCCGGGGATGGCTACACCTTC.

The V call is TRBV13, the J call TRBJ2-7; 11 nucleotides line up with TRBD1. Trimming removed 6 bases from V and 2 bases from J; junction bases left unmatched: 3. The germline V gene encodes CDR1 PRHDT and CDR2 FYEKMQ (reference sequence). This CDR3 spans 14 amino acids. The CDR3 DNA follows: TGTGCCAGCAGTGGGACAGGGGGGACCTACGAGCAGTACTTC. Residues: CASSGTGGTYEQYF.

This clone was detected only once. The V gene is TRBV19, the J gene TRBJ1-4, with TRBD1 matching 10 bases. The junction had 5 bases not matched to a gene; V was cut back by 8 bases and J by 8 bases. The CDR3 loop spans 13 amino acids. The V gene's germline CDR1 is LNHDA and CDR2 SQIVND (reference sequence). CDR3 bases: TGTGCCAGTCGGGACAGGGGCGAGGAAAAACTGTTTTTT. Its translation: CASRDRGEEKLFF.

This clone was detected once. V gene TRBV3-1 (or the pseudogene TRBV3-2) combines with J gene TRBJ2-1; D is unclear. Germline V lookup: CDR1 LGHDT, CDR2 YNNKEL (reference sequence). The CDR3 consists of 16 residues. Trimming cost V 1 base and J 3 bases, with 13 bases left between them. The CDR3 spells CASSQVSRTRYNEQFF. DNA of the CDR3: TGTGCCAGCAGCCAAGTATCCAGAACCCGCTACAATGAGCAGTTCTTC.

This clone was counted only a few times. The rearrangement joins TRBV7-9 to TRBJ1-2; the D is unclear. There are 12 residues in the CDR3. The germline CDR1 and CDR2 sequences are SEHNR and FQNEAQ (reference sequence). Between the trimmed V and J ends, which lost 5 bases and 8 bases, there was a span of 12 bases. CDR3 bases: TGTGCCAGCAGCCCCTCGGGTCTCGGCTACACCTTC. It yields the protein CASSPSGLGYTF.

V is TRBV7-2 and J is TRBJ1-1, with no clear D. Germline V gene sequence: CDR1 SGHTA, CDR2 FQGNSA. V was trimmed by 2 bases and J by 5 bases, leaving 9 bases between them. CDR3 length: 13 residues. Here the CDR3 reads CASSLSVETEAFF. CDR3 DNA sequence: TGTGCCAGCAGCTTATCGGTTGAGACTGAAGCTTTCTTT.

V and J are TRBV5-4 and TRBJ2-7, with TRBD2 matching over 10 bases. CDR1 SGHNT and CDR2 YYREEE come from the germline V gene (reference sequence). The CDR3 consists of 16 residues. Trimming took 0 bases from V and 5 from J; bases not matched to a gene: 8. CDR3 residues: CASSLGSGRARNEQYF. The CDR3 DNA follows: TGTGCCAGCAGCTTGGGGAGCGGGAGGGCTAGAAACGAGCAGTACTTC.